This T cell receptor (beta chain) was profiled in a study of cytomegalovirus exposure and HLA in healthy donors (dated by TCRdb to about 2017). About the study as a whole: In an earlier analysis of under 750 of the donors, about 260 Gb of sequence data and 90 million to 120 million unique TCR beta sequences from roughly 200 million T cells were reported. Approximately 310 gigabases of sequencing data and around 80 million unique TCR sequences made up an early release that covered about 640 HLA-typed donors. Of the 300 to 450 genotyped donors, roughly 76% were placed in the genetic ancestry cluster associated with self-reported Caucasian donors. The study was designed to test whether signatures of past pathogen exposure could be identified by cataloging public T cell receptors. Using immunosequencing, the study profiled T cell repertoires from around 680 subjects and related those repertoires to cytomegalovirus serostatus. A separate validation cohort of 100 to 150 different subjects was used in addition to the approximately 610-subject first cohort. To predict cytomegalovirus infection status, the study combined high-throughput TCR immunosequencing, statistical association of individual TCRs with disease status, and machine learning. A later analysis re-examined previously published TCR beta repertoires from about 700 donors and added high-resolution HLA genotyping to investigate patterns of TCR occurrence. The later analysis used no new phenotypic data to find candidate immune exposures, relying instead on TCR beta sequences and their occurrence across donors. In an earlier analysis of around 540 of the donors, high-throughput TCR beta sequencing was used to judge whether each TCR beta V gene segment behaved as functional or pseudogenic. Donor age, sex, ethnicity and CMV serostatus were collected together with the repertoire data. A later genetic analysis used genome-wide SNP genotypes for about 65% of the roughly 700 donors, treating that subset as a discovery cohort. Every repertoire in the discovery cohort had been generated on one and the same sequencing platform. Class I and class II HLA loci were covered by the typing at four-digit resolution. Typing coverage varied by locus: roughly 620-640 donors for A, B, C, DRB1 and DQB1; 500 to 550 for DQA1; more than 600 for DPA1; under 490 for DPB1. Roughly 5 DR-DQ haplotypes were handled as single units for association and clustering, since linkage in the cohort was strong. Among some 410 genotyped donors of the cohort, an average of approximately 200,000 unique TCR beta nucleotide sequences was sequenced per donor, of which about 20% were non-productive. What the study reported, not specific to this receptor: The authors suggested that the approach could potentially be generalized to other disease states and immunological phenotypes. Correlated functional status among segregating V segments might reflect linkage disequilibrium, but an unknown experimental factor could not be ruled out. When HLA alleles, especially DR and DQ, strongly co-occurred, TCR associations were difficult to assign to individual alleles. Several of the top co-occurrence clusters appeared to be linked to parvovirus B19, influenza, CMV and Epstein-Barr virus, according to a later analysis. Because counts were too low, about 15 rarely observed V segments, including chromosome 9 orphons, were left out of the earlier analysis of a few hundred of the donors. The cohort was sequenced for TCR beta chains only, and without alpha or paired-chain data the features that could be detected were limited. A further reported finding was that TCR beta sequences accurately predicted the HLA-A and HLA-B alleles for most subjects in the first cohort. The classifier was reported to diagnose cytomegalovirus status with high specificity and sensitivity in both the original cohort and the validation cohort. A later analysis found that most CMV-associated TCR beta chains appeared HLA-restricted, with HLA associations seemingly driven largely by CMV exposure. At a false discovery rate of 0.05, a later analysis linked 16,000 or so TCR beta sequences to specific HLA alleles. HLA typing was unavailable for some donors at each locus, so association tests used only the typed subset. Sequencing depth was assumed to be roughly uniform across donors in the presence/absence analyses, though that assumption may not hold. While some public TCRs were present in many individuals, most TCR sequences turned up only very rarely across donors. In a later analysis, the rate of TCR association differed among HLA loci, with DRB1 alleles having the most associated TCRs and HLA-C alleles having the fewest. A few of the identified cytomegalovirus-associated TCR beta chains were confirmed in vitro to be specific for cytomegalovirus antigens. In a later genetic analysis, fewer N-insertions in productive TCRs were reported among donors in an Asian-associated ancestry cluster than the approximately 710-donor mean. An association between a missense DCLRE1C variant and V-gene and J-gene trimming of TCR beta chains was found in a later genetic analysis and replicated in an independent cohort. Because the 87-base-pair reads could not distinguish some IMGT-functional V segments, including TRBV6-2 and TRBV6-3, those segments were excluded. In a later analysis, HLA-associated TCR beta chains were found to be more clonally expanded and to have lower generation probabilities than equally common non-associated chains. Immune exposure information for the cohort was limited to CMV serostatus. In the study, around 150 TCR beta chains were listed as associated with cytomegalovirus. The sequencing pipeline was judged likely to have produced a cluster of highly shared sequence variants as a technical artifact. Broadly in line with IMGT annotations, most TCR beta V segments showed up in productive rearrangements about 87% or about 30% of the time in an earlier analysis of 450 to 600 of the donors.

The germline V gene yields SGHRS for CDR1 and YFSETQ for CDR2. V and J are truncated by 0 bases and 7 bases respectively, leaving an intervening sequence of 4 bases. From the cysteine up to the phenylalanine, the CDR3 has a length of 12 residues. Solely the CDR3 DNA is kept, with 36 bases framed from the first base. With regard to this clone: Its antigen is unknown. Base qualities are not provided; no much larger clone lies one nucleotide away.

The library came from the immunoSEQ multiplex PCR assay. For the multiplex PCR, a mixture combining 60 forward primers for TCR Vbeta segments and 13 reverse primers for TCR Jbeta segments was used. Amplification of the CDR3 region of rearranged TCR beta genes was performed with a multiplex PCR assay on genomic DNA. The Illumina HiSeq System was used to sequence the amplified TCR beta libraries as 87-base-pair reads. The authors' pipeline ran thus. In a later analysis, tens of millions of unique TCR beta chains were counted across the 500 to 850 repertoires, and roughly 11 million of these chains were shared by at least two donors. Raw reads were error-corrected and collapsed into unique sequences with a nearest-neighbor algorithm that merged closely related sequences to remove PCR and sequencing errors. To assign V, D and J gene segments, CDR3 sequences were aligned to IMGT reference sequences. Each retained sequence needed at least a six-nucleotide match to both a V gene segment and a J gene segment. A rearrangement counted as productive if the CDR3 had no stop codons and remained in frame with V and J, and every other rearrangement counted as non-productive. Following IMGT convention, CDR3 was defined as the stretch from the second conserved V-encoded cysteine up to the conserved J-encoded phenylalanine. The earlier analysis of about 610 of the donors excluded sequences that lacked an unambiguous match to a single V gene segment. In an earlier analysis of around 590 of the donors, a V segment was called functional when productive rearrangements were above 56.7%, and segregating when the standard deviation between donors exceeded 5%. A statistical classification framework was developed to diagnose cytomegalovirus status using the catalog of TCR beta chain sequences. A later analysis assigned V and J genes by comparing TCR nucleotide sequences with IMGT/GENE-DB human TR gene sequences. Using the TCRdist pipeline, a later analysis assigned CDR3 sequences along with most-parsimonious VDJ recombination scenarios. In a later analysis, every TCR beta chain was defined by the combination of its CDR3 amino acid sequence and its V-gene family, and reads without a unique V-gene family were dropped. As a way to deal with suspected cross-contamination and a sequencing artifact, a later analysis dropped 500 to 700 nucleotide sequences that were highly shared and had low generation probability. In a later analysis, a clonal expansion index was calculated for each public chain from normalized within-repertoire ranks of inferred template counts. In a later analysis, generation probabilities were computed with a VDJ recombination model fitted to out-of-frame rearrangements, and the resulting probabilities were checked against IGoR. A later analysis scored TCR-TCR, TCR-HLA and TCR-CMV co-occurrence with hypergeometric tests, applying a repertoire-size bias correction to TCR pairs. A later analysis estimated false discovery rates by permuting HLA or CMV assignments 20 times. In a later analysis, co-occurring TCRs were grouped with DBSCAN, and TCRdist sequence similarity was added when clustering was performed within HLA-allele-positive subsets. Repertoires with fewer than 30,000 or more than 120,000 public chains were left out of co-occurrence clustering, as were about 5 repertoires with anomalous nucleotide sharing. The table comes from immuneACCESS by way of TCRdb, which keeps in-frame sequences with V and J called. Part of the clones is missing from these tables; in studies checked, under half for an unresolved V gene and the rest for unknown reasons. That table is the source of V, J and clone size, and D and trimming were worked out from the DNA. For this sample there are 80,000 or so clones; 60% to 70% appear just once. Together, the top ten hold about 5.7% of the sample.

The cohort was made up of roughly 670 healthy bone marrow donors. At the time of sampling, every cohort member was nominally healthy, though immune exposures that went unrecorded were likely present. The donor was CMV seropositive and belonged to the group of 250 to 300 seropositive cohort members. Each donor provided a peripheral blood sample, and peripheral blood mononuclear cells were used for TCR beta sequencing. The Qiagen DNeasy Blood Extraction Kit was used to extract genomic DNA from the blood cell samples. Here the chain combines TRBV5-1 and TRBJ2-2; no confident D gene assignment can be made. This receptor was identified in a man aged 30 to 39 in good health and CMV-seropositive. The material sequenced was PBMCs. The sequence in DNA is TGCGCCAGCAGCTTGGGTAACGGGGAGCTGTTTTTT. It encodes CASSLGNGELFF. The reference TRBV5-1 and TRBJ2-2 proteins fill in what lies around the CDR3, so the full variable domain reads KAGVTQTPRYLIKTRGQQVTLSCSPISGHRSVSWYQQTPGQGLQFLFEYFSETQRNKGNFPGRFSGRQFSNSRSEMNVSTLELGDSALYLCASSLGNGELFFGEGSRLTVL.